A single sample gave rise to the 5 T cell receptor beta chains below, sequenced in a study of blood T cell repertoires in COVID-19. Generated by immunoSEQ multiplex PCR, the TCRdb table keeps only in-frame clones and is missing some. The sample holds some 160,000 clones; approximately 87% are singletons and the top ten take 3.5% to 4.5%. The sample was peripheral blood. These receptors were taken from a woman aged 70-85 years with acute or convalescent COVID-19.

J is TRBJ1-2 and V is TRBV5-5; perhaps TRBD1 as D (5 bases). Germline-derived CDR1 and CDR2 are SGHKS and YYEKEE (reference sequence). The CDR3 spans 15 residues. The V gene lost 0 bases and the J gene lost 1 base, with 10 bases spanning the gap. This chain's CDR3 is CASSLGQGFNYGYTF. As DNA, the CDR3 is TGTGCCAGCAGCTTGGGGCAGGGTTTTAACTATGGCTACACCTTC.

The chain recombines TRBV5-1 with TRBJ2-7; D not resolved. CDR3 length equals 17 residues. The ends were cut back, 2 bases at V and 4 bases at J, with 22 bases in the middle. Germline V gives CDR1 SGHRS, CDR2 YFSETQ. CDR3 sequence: CASSFALRSGLPYEQYF. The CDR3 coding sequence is TGCGCCAGCAGCTTCGCCCTCCGGTCCGGTCTCCCGTACGAGCAGTACTTC.

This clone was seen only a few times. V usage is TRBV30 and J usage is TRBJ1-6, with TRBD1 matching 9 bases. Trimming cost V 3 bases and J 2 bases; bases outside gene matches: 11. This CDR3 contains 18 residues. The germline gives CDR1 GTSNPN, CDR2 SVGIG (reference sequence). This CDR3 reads CAWRMGQGRNTYNSPLHF. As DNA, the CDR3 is TGTGCCTGGAGGATGGGACAGGGACGAAACACCTATAATTCACCCCTCCACTTT.

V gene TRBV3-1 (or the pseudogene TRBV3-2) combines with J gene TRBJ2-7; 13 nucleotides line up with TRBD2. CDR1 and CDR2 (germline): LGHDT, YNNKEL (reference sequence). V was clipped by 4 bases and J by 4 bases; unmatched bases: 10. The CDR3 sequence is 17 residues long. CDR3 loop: CASSLPLRLAGGYEQYF. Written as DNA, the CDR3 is TGTGCCAGCAGCCTTCCCTTACGACTAGCGGGAGGTTACGAGCAGTACTTC.

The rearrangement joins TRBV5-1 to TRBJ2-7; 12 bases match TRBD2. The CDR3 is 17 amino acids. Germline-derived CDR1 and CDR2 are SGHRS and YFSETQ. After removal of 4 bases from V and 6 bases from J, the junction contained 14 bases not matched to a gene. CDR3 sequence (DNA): TGCGCCAGCAGCCCCACGACTAGCGGGAGTGGTAGGGGCGAGCAGTACTTC. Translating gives CASSPTTSGSGRGEQYF.